The sequence of this T cell receptor beta chain was determined in a study of T-cell reconstitution after alpha-beta-depleted transplantation in children. Library preparation (for TCRbeta) was performed with unique molecular identifiers. Using its own MiXCR run on the PCR reads, TCRdb lists one record per CDR3 protein. Of fewer than 550,000 distinct CDR3 sequences listed, under 13% are singletons. CDR1 MNHEY and CDR2 SVGEGT come from the germline V gene. The CDR3 is 14 amino acids. Between the trimmed V and J ends, which lost 2 bases and 1 base, there was a span of 8 bases. This clonotype was seen at least ten times.

The chain has TRBV6-2 or TRBV6-3 and TRBJ1-1; a weak D match, TRBD1 (5 bases). Source: PBMCs from the stem cell graft donor, taken from the stem cell graft. This clonotype was obtained from a human donor who donated a stem cell graft to a child with acute myeloid leukemia. Here the CDR3 DNA reads TGTGCCAGCAGTTACGTCGGGGCGAACACTGAAGCTTTCTTT. This gives the protein CASSYVGANTEAFF.